This paragraph covers one T cell receptor (beta chain) sequence. The antigen remains unidentified. The PCR contained 60 Vbeta and 13 Jbeta primers. The method was immunoSEQ multiplex PCR; TCRdb's version includes in-frame clones alone and lacks a portion of them. The sample has approximately 280,000 clones; around nine tenths are singletons. This entry comes from a study of cytomegalovirus exposure and HLA in healthy donors. Whole-study context: Previous work identified roughly 120 million unique TCR beta sequences from about 200 million T cells.

Findings of the study overall: Trimming of TCR beta V- and J-genes showed a link, identified in a later analysis, to a missense DCLRE1C variant.

The study sampled nominally healthy donors, though unrecorded immune exposures were likely. What was sequenced was PBMCs. The TCR originated in a woman under 30 in good health and CMV-seronegative.

DNA for the CDR3: TGTGCCATCAGTGTGGGACTAGCGGTGACCGGGGAGCTGTTTTTT. It translates to CAISVGLAVTGELFF. The gene calls are TRBV10-3 and TRBJ2-2, with TRBD2 matching over 11 bases. This CDR3 region has 15 residues. V lost 4 bases, J lost 5 bases, and 3 bases stayed unmatched. Germline CDR1 reads ENHRY; CDR2 reads SYGVKD.